This T cell receptor (beta chain) was identified in a study of blood T cells in healthy people across ages. Findings of the study overall: Diversity estimates from one million T cells were considered underestimates.

Germline CDR1 and CDR2: SQVTM and ANQGSEA. CDR3 size: 12 residues. Trimming removed 6 bases from V and 0 bases from J; junction bases left unmatched: 1. Sample-barcoded 5' priming and a J-beta primer mix drove a second PCR of 7 to 11 cycles. One entry per CDR3 protein, called by TCRdb with MiXCR from the 5' RACE reads. The table lists about 1.5 million distinct CDR3 sequences, roughly 43% of them singletons. This clonotype was detected only a few times. Its antigen is unknown. The source material was blood. The chain has TRBV29-1 and TRBJ1-1, with 7 bases aligning to TRBD1. The receptor was isolated from a woman under 30 in good health. The DNA for the CDR3 is TGCAGCGTGACAGGGATGAACACTGAAGCTTTCTTT. Amino acid sequence: CSVTGMNTEAFF. Combining the CDR3 with reference TRBV29-1 and TRBJ1-1 gives the whole variable domain SAVISQKPSRDICQRGTSLTIQCQVDSQVTMMFWYRQQPGQSLTLIATANQGSEATYESGFVIDKFPISRPNLTFSTLTVSNMSPEDSSIYLCSVTGMNTEAFFGQGTRLTVV.